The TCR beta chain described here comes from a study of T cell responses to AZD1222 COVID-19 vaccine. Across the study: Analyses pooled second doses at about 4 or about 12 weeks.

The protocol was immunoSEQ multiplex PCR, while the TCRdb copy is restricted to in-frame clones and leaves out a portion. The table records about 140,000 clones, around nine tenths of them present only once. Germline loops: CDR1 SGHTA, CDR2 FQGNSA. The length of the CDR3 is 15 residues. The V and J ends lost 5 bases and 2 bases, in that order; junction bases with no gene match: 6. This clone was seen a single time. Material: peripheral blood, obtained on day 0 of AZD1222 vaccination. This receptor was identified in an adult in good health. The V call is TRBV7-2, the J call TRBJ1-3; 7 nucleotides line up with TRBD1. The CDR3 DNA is TGTGCCAGCAGCATTACAGGGGAGGCTGGAAACACCATATATTTT. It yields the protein CASSITGEAGNTIYF.